One sample yielded the 19 T cell receptor beta chains listed below, sequenced in a study of T cells in Graves' hyperthyroidism and ophthalmopathy. Amplified TCR beta CDR3 regions derived from RNA transcripts. The HTBI primer set served for first-round RT-PCR of the TCR CDR3. TCRdb itself ran the multiplex PCR reads through MiXCR, one entry per CDR3 protein. This repertoire shows around 620,000 distinct CDR3 sequences, around 46% found once; its top ten account for 15% to 20%. The sequenced sample consisted of peripheral blood or thyroid tissue (not recorded which). These receptors all stem from an adult woman with Graves' disease, either hyperthyroidism or ophthalmopathy (not recorded which).

This clonotype was recorded at least ten times. V usage is TRBV7-6 and J usage is TRBJ2-7, with TRBD2 as a possible D gene (5 bases). The CDR3 runs to 14 residues. Germline CDR1 and CDR2: SGHVS and FNYEAQ. With 0 bases removed from V and 2 bases from J, the gap between germline ends came to 8 bases. The CDR3 DNA is TGTGCCAGCAGCTTAGCGGGAGATGCCTACGAGCAGTACTTC. It yields the protein CASSLAGDAYEQYF.

V gene TRBV20-1 combines with J gene TRBJ2-2, with TRBD1 matching 8 bases. This CDR3 comprises 14 residues. V dropped 5 bases and J dropped 7; count of bases not matched to a gene: 9. The V gene's germline CDR1 is DFQATT and CDR2 SNEGSKA (reference sequence). CDR3 sequence: CSADWDRKGGELFF. The CDR3, as DNA: TGCAGTGCTGATTGGGACAGGAAGGGCGGGGAGCTGTTTTTT.

This chain joins TRBV7-2 and TRBJ1-1, with 7 bases aligning to TRBD1. Germline V CDR1 and CDR2: SGHTA, FQGNSA. The CDR3 spans 16 residues. V lost 2 bases to trimming and J lost 1 base; unmatched junction nucleotides: 7. The DNA of the CDR3 is TGTACCAGCAGCTTAAGAAGGGGGCGATGGAACACTGAAGCTTTCTTT. It codes for CTSSLRRGRWNTEAFF.

This clonotype came up many times. The chain employs TRBV12-5 and TRBJ2-7; D remains ambiguous. The germline gives CDR1 LGHNT, CDR2 FRNRAP. Deletions cut 5 bases from V and 2 bases from J, with 7 bases between. The CDR3 is 12 residues long. This CDR3 reads CASGPTTYEQYF. Written as DNA, the CDR3 is TGTGCTAGTGGTCCCACCACCTACGAGCAGTACTTC.

This clonotype was seen at least ten times. The V gene is TRBV2, the J gene TRBJ1-1; D unresolved. Germline assignment: CDR1 SNHLY and CDR2 FYNNEI. The CDR3 sequence is 12 residues long. The V gene lost 4 bases and the J gene lost 1 base, with 4 bases spanning the gap. The CDR3 sequence: CASSVENTEAFF. CDR3 DNA: TGTGCCAGCAGTGTCGAGAACACTGAAGCTTTCTTT.

CDR3 DNA: TGTGCCAGCAGCTCATATCAGGGTATGAACACTGAAGCTTTCTTT. Translating gives CASSSYQGMNTEAFF. V gene TRBV7-9 combines with J gene TRBJ1-1; D might be TRBD1 (5 bases). The CDR3 has 15 residues. CDR1 is SEHNR and CDR2 is FQNEAQ in the germline V gene (reference sequence). The V end lost 4 bases, the J end lost 0 bases, and 12 bases lay between the germline ends.

This clonotype turned up a few times. The CDR3 coding sequence is TGTGCCAGCAGCTTAAGGGACGGAAGACCGAACACTGAAGCTTTCTTT. This gives the protein CASSLRDGRPNTEAFF. V gene TRBV7-2 combines with J gene TRBJ1-1; D possibly corresponds to TRBD1 (5 bases). The CDR3 is 16 residues long. CDR1 is SGHTA and CDR2 is FQGNSA in the germline V gene. Deletions cut 2 bases from V and 1 base from J, with 14 bases between.

This clonotype was picked up many times. This chain connects TRBV2 to TRBJ2-7; maybe TRBD2 (6 bases). The CDR3 is made up of 15 amino acids. Germline values: CDR1 SNHLY, CDR2 FYNNEI. V was trimmed by 4 bases and J by 6 bases, leaving 19 bases between them. The CDR3 region has the DNA TGTGCCAGCAGTGGGGAAAGACTAGTCGGGGTCGAGCAGTACTTC. It encodes CASSGERLVGVEQYF.

The chain links TRBV20-1 to TRBJ2-5; D is uncertain. Germline V CDR1 and CDR2: DFQATT, SNEGSKA (reference sequence). The CDR3 spans 13 residues. V was pared by 1 base and J by 5 bases, with 11 bases between. In DNA form, the CDR3 reads TGCAGTGCTAGAGTTCGGGCCTCGGAGACCCAGTACTTC. Protein sequence: CSARVRASETQYF.

In its sample, this clonotype was seen many times. The chain is built from TRBV9 and TRBJ2-7; 8 bases fit TRBD1. CDR3 length equals 16 residues. V shed 3 bases and J 3 bases; nucleotides not matched to a gene: 11. The germline CDR1 and CDR2 sequences are SGDLS and YYNGEE. CDR3 protein: CASSEGPRTGNYEQYF. The CDR3 DNA reads as TGTGCCAGCAGCGAGGGCCCACGGACAGGGAACTACGAGCAGTACTTC.

The rearrangement uses TRBV29-1 and TRBJ1-2, with TRBD1 matching 7 bases. V was pared by 3 bases and J by 5 bases, with 3 bases of the junction left unmatched. This CDR3 comprises 12 residues. From germline, CDR1 is SQVTM and CDR2 ANQGSEA. CDR3 protein: CSVEGQRYGYTF. The CDR3 DNA reads TGCAGCGTTGAGGGACAGAGATATGGCTACACCTTC.

CDR3 nucleotide sequence: TGTGCCAGCAGCTATGGGGGCGGCGCGTCCCAGCATTTT. This gives the protein CASSYGGGASQHF. The chain has TRBV7-8 and TRBJ1-5; a possible D gene is TRBD1 (6 bases). V lost 4 bases and J lost 11, with 15 bases in between. Germline CDR1 and CDR2: SGHVS and FQNEAQ. The CDR3 loop spans 13 amino acids.

This clonotype appeared many times. The chain combines TRBV5-1 with TRBJ1-1, with TRBD1 as a possible D gene (5 bases). Trimming took 4 bases from V and 8 from J, leaving 9 bases between them. The germline CDR1 and CDR2 sequences are SGHRS and YFSETQ. This CDR3 is 11 amino acids long. The chain's CDR3 is CASSPGQEAFF. Here the CDR3 DNA reads TGCGCCAGCAGCCCCGGACAAGAAGCTTTCTTT.

With regard to this clonotype: Relative to the germline gene, one junction end is altered; a read error may explain this. The chain carries TRBV15 and TRBJ1-4; D is unresolved. Germline V gene data show CDR1 as LNHNV and CDR2 as YYDKDF (reference sequence). The CDR3 consists of 15 residues. This chain's CDR3 is CATRRDAQSNEKLFF. The CDR3 DNA sequence: TGTGCCACCAGAAGAGACGCACAGAGTAATGAAAAACTGTTTTTT.

This clonotype was seen ten or more times. The chain combines TRBV20-1 with TRBJ1-4; no reliable D call. Germline CDR1 is DFQATT and CDR2 is SNEGSKA (reference sequence). The CDR3 is 13 amino acids. Trimming removed 8 bases at V and 14 bases at J, with 24 bases between. The CDR3: CSTGGRRNLGLFF. The CDR3 bases are TGCAGTACCGGCGGGCGGAGAAATCTTGGGCTGTTTTTT.

Of note for this clonotype: A much larger clone is a single base away; this may be a read error. Given the absence of the conserved phenylalanine or tryptophan at the CDR3 end, a read error is likely. The chain joins TRBV4-2 to TRBJ2-2; weak D call: TRBD1 (6 bases). The CDR3 runs to 17 residues. Trimming stripped 1 base from V and 1 base from J, with 13 bases between. Germline V gene data show CDR1 as LGHNA and CDR2 as YNFKEQ. CDR3 nucleotides: TGTGCCAGCAGCCAAGTAAGAGGGGGATTGAACACCGGGGAGCTGTTTTCT. This codes for CASSQVRGGLNTGELFS.

This clonotype is a singleton in its sample. This chain connects TRBV15 to TRBJ2-5, with 15 bases that match TRBD2. V lost 3 bases and J lost 5; bases outside the gene matches: 4. The length of the CDR3 is 16 residues. Germline V gene data show CDR1 as LNHNV and CDR2 as YYDKDF (reference sequence). CDR3 nucleotide sequence: TGTGCCACCAGCAGCCCTGGACTAGCGGGAGGGGAGACCCAGTACTTC. It is translated as CATSSPGLAGGETQYF.

This clonotype was counted at least ten times. The V gene is TRBV7-3, the J gene TRBJ2-7; no definite D call. V shed 5 bases and J shed 3 bases, with 5 bases lying between them. Germline CDR1 and CDR2: SGHTA and FQGTGA. The CDR3 spans 11 residues. In DNA, the CDR3 is TGTGCCAGCAGCCCCCTCTACGAGCAGTACTTC. It translates to CASSPLYEQYF.

At least ten counts were recorded for this clonotype. This sequence joins TRBV20-1 and TRBJ2-5, with D possibly TRBD1 on 6 matching bases. Germline V lookup: CDR1 DFQATT, CDR2 SNEGSKA (reference sequence). The CDR3 is 14 amino acids. Between the trimmed V and J ends, which lost 6 bases and 7 bases, there was a span of 21 bases. This CDR3 reads CSAIITGPSGTQYF. In DNA form, the CDR3 reads TGCAGTGCAATCATCACAGGGCCTTCAGGGACCCAGTACTTC.